The rows below give T cell receptor beta chains drawn from one sample of a study of shared clonotypes between healthy human individuals. Assay used: immunoSEQ multiplex PCR; TCRdb lists only in-frame clones, some missing. Among over 2,000,000 clones, 93% were seen once, and the ten largest hold more than 1.5%. Specimen: naive CD8+ T cells from PBMCs. The receptor source for this set is a man aged 18 to 30 in good health. Some clones in this sample may be carry-over from other donors' samples. The CDR3 runs from the conserved cysteine through the conserved F or W. D genes are given only for firm matches. The size entry is marked missing in some rows and otherwise reads once, few, many or a size class.

v_call: TRBV4-1; d_call: .; j_call: TRBJ1-3; clone_size: .; cdr3_aa: CASSQGLGGSSGNTIYF; cdr3_nt: TGCGCCAGCAGCCAAGGCCTGGGAGGGTCGTCTGGAAACACCATATATTTT
v_call: TRBV6-1; d_call: .; j_call: TRBJ2-5; clone_size: .; cdr3_aa: CASSEGLKETQYF; cdr3_nt: TGTGCCAGCAGTGAAGGGTTGAAAGAGACCCAGTACTTC
v_call: TRBV5-1; d_call: TRBD1; j_call: TRBJ1-1; clone_size: .; cdr3_aa: CASSWTGMNTEAFF; cdr3_nt: TGCGCCAGCAGCTGGACAGGGATGAACACTGAAGCTTTCTTT
v_call: TRBV19; d_call: .; j_call: TRBJ2-7; clone_size: .; cdr3_aa: CASSVRQDSYEQYF; cdr3_nt: TGTGCCAGTAGTGTTCGGCAGGACTCCTACGAGCAGTACTTC
v_call: TRBV5-6; d_call: .; j_call: TRBJ1-2; clone_size: .; cdr3_aa: CASSSAYGYTF; cdr3_nt: TGTGCCAGCAGCTCTGCCTATGGCTACACCTTC
v_call: TRBV7-2; d_call: .; j_call: TRBJ1-2; clone_size: .; cdr3_aa: CASSLGRRGYGYTF; cdr3_nt: TGTGCCAGCAGCCTAGGAAGGCGGGGGTATGGCTACACCTTC
v_call: TRBV19; d_call: .; j_call: TRBJ2-3; clone_size: .; cdr3_aa: CASSILGADTQYF; cdr3_nt: TGTGCCAGTAGTATCTTAGGGGCAGATACGCAGTATTTT
v_call: TRBV27; d_call: .; j_call: TRBJ1-1; clone_size: .; cdr3_aa: CASSYAGTMNTEAFF; cdr3_nt: TGTGCCAGCAGTTATGCAGGGACCATGAACACTGAAGCTTTCTTT
v_call: TRBV29-1; d_call: .; j_call: TRBJ2-5; clone_size: once; cdr3_aa: CSVVGSQETQYF; cdr3_nt: TGCAGCGTTGTGGGCAGCCAAGAGACCCAGTACTTC
v_call: TRBV27; d_call: .; j_call: TRBJ2-2; clone_size: .; cdr3_aa: CASSLRDTNTGELFF; cdr3_nt: TGTGCCAGCAGTTTAAGGGACACCAACACCGGGGAGCTGTTTTTT
v_call: TRBV6-1; d_call: .; j_call: TRBJ2-7; clone_size: .; cdr3_aa: CASSYRDYEQYF; cdr3_nt: TGTGCCAGCAGCTACCGGGACTACGAGCAGTACTTC
v_call: TRBV7-3; d_call: TRBD1; j_call: TRBJ1-2; clone_size: .; cdr3_aa: CASSLERTGGYGYTF; cdr3_nt: TGTGCCAGCAGCTTAGAGAGGACAGGGGGCTATGGCTACACCTTC
v_call: TRBV13; d_call: TRBD2; j_call: TRBJ2-5; clone_size: .; cdr3_aa: CASSYKEREGQETQYF; cdr3_nt: TGTGCCAGCAGCTACAAGGAGCGGGAGGGCCAAGAGACCCAGTACTTC
v_call: TRBV5-6; d_call: .; j_call: TRBJ1-5; clone_size: .; cdr3_aa: CASSLSIASNQPQHF; cdr3_nt: TGTGCCAGCAGCTTGTCGATTGCCAGCAATCAGCCCCAGCATTTT
v_call: TRBV10-3; d_call: TRBD1; j_call: TRBJ1-2; clone_size: .; cdr3_aa: CAIRATAGQRDGYTF; cdr3_nt: TGTGCCATCAGAGCAACGGCGGGACAGCGGGATGGCTACACCTTC
v_call: TRBV19; d_call: .; j_call: TRBJ2-3; clone_size: .; cdr3_aa: CASSIGTSNTDTQYF; cdr3_nt: TGTGCCAGTAGTATCGGGACTTCCAACACAGATACGCAGTATTTT
v_call: TRBV7-9; d_call: TRBD2; j_call: TRBJ2-7; clone_size: .; cdr3_aa: CASSSSRTSGNFYEQYF; cdr3_nt: TGTGCCAGCAGCTCTTCAAGAACTAGCGGGAACTTCTACGAGCAGTACTTC
v_call: TRBV25-1; d_call: .; j_call: TRBJ2-7; clone_size: .; cdr3_aa: CATSPRPYEQYF; cdr3_nt: TGTGCCACCTCCCCCAGGCCCTACGAGCAGTACTTC
v_call: TRBV6-5; d_call: .; j_call: TRBJ2-3; clone_size: .; cdr3_aa: CASSYSPSADTQYF; cdr3_nt: TGTGCCAGCAGTTACTCCCCATCGGCGGATACGCAGTATTTT
v_call: TRBV23-1; d_call: .; j_call: TRBJ2-5; clone_size: .; cdr3_aa: CASKPHRARETQYF; cdr3_nt: TGCGCCAGCAAACCCCACCGGGCTCGCGAGACCCAGTACTTC
v_call: TRBV5-1; d_call: .; j_call: TRBJ2-7; clone_size: .; cdr3_aa: CASSLASRVPQSPGVEQYF; cdr3_nt: TGCGCCAGCAGCTTGGCCAGTCGGGTCCCCCAGTCACCGGGGGTCGAGCAGTACTTC
v_call: TRBV10-3; d_call: .; j_call: TRBJ1-1; clone_size: .; cdr3_aa: CATLSDPDTEAFF; cdr3_nt: TGTGCCACCCTCTCCGACCCGGACACTGAAGCTTTCTTT
v_call: TRBV6-6; d_call: .; j_call: TRBJ1-5; clone_size: .; cdr3_aa: CASSFRQSNQPQHF; cdr3_nt: TGTGCCAGCAGTTTTCGACAGAGCAATCAGCCCCAGCATTTT
v_call: TRBV18; d_call: .; j_call: TRBJ1-1; clone_size: .; cdr3_aa: CASSPSTGGAETEAFF; cdr3_nt: TGTGCCAGCTCACCGAGCACAGGCGGCGCAGAGACTGAAGCTTTCTTT
v_call: TRBV29-1; d_call: TRBD1; j_call: TRBJ2-6; clone_size: .; cdr3_aa: CSVQTGASSGANVLTF; cdr3_nt: TGCAGCGTTCAGACAGGGGCGAGCTCTGGGGCCAACGTCCTGACTTTC
v_call: TRBV4-1; d_call: .; j_call: TRBJ2-3; clone_size: .; cdr3_aa: CASSQKGSYTDTQYF; cdr3_nt: TGCGCCAGCAGCCAAAAAGGGAGTTACACAGATACGCAGTATTTT
v_call: TRBV7-8; d_call: .; j_call: TRBJ2-7; clone_size: .; cdr3_aa: CASSSRRYEQYF; cdr3_nt: TGTGCCAGCAGCTCCCGTCGCTACGAGCAGTACTTC
v_call: TRBV7-2; d_call: TRBD2; j_call: TRBJ2-3; clone_size: .; cdr3_aa: CASSPSGILTDTQYF; cdr3_nt: TGTGCCAGCAGCCCTAGCGGGATATTGACAGATACGCAGTATTTT
v_call: TRBV13; d_call: .; j_call: TRBJ2-1; clone_size: .; cdr3_aa: CASSTAGGDEQFF; cdr3_nt: TGTGCCAGCAGCACCGCAGGGGGGGATGAGCAGTTCTTC
v_call: TRBV4-2; d_call: TRBD2; j_call: TRBJ2-2; clone_size: .; cdr3_aa: CASSPASGANTGELFF; cdr3_nt: TGTGCCAGCAGCCCGGCTAGCGGGGCGAACACCGGGGAGCTGTTTTTT
v_call: TRBV7-3; d_call: .; j_call: TRBJ2-7; clone_size: .; cdr3_aa: CASSPWGQYEQYF; cdr3_nt: TGTGCCAGCAGCCCGTGGGGGCAGTACGAGCAGTACTTC
v_call: TRBV28; d_call: .; j_call: TRBJ2-7; clone_size: .; cdr3_aa: CASMVGAEQYF; cdr3_nt: TGTGCCAGCATGGTAGGGGCCGAGCAGTACTTC
v_call: TRBV13; d_call: .; j_call: TRBJ1-4; clone_size: .; cdr3_aa: CASSLGGVNEKLFF; cdr3_nt: TGTGCCAGCTCACTCGGGGGGGTTAATGAAAAACTGTTTTTT
v_call: TRBV28; d_call: TRBD1; j_call: TRBJ1-6; clone_size: .; cdr3_aa: CASSLGQASSYNSPLHF; cdr3_nt: TGTGCCAGCAGTCTGGGACAGGCTAGCTCCTATAATTCACCCCTCCACTTT
v_call: TRBV7-9; d_call: TRBD2; j_call: TRBJ2-1; clone_size: .; cdr3_aa: CASSFAFGGRTSWNEQFF; cdr3_nt: TGTGCCAGCAGCTTTGCTTTCGGCGGGAGGACCTCCTGGAATGAGCAGTTCTTC
v_call: TRBV28; d_call: .; j_call: TRBJ2-1; clone_size: once; cdr3_aa: CASSFGGSPNEQFF; cdr3_nt: TGTGCCAGCAGTTTCGGGGGCAGCCCTAATGAGCAGTTCTTC
v_call: TRBV7-8; d_call: .; j_call: TRBJ2-7; clone_size: .; cdr3_aa: CASSSRGTGLWEQYF; cdr3_nt: TGTGCCAGCAGCTCTAGGGGCACGGGTTTGTGGGAGCAGTACTTC
v_call: TRBV2; d_call: TRBD1; j_call: TRBJ2-1; clone_size: .; cdr3_aa: CASTGDRGSYNEQFF; cdr3_nt: TGTGCCAGCACGGGAGACAGGGGATCCTACAATGAGCAGTTCTTC
v_call: TRBV6-6; d_call: .; j_call: TRBJ2-2; clone_size: .; cdr3_aa: CASSPLGAMAGELFF; cdr3_nt: TGTGCCAGCAGTCCCCTCGGGGCGATGGCCGGGGAGCTGTTTTTT
v_call: TRBV19; d_call: TRBD2; j_call: TRBJ2-1; clone_size: .; cdr3_aa: CASSPGTTSYNEQFF; cdr3_nt: TGTGCCAGTAGTCCCGGGACTACTTCCTACAATGAGCAGTTCTTC
v_call: TRBV28; d_call: .; j_call: TRBJ2-3; clone_size: .; cdr3_aa: CASTMTPPTDTQYF; cdr3_nt: TGTGCCAGTACGATGACCCCCCCTACAGATACGCAGTATTTT
v_call: TRBV2; d_call: TRBD2; j_call: TRBJ2-1; clone_size: once; cdr3_aa: CASRPPGLAASSYNEQFF; cdr3_nt: TGTGCCAGCAGGCCTCCGGGACTAGCGGCTAGCTCCTACAATGAGCAGTTCTTC
v_call: TRBV7-3; d_call: TRBD2; j_call: TRBJ2-7; clone_size: .; cdr3_aa: CASSPSGTYEQYF; cdr3_nt: TGTGCCAGCAGTCCTAGCGGGACCTACGAGCAGTACTTC
v_call: TRBV28; d_call: .; j_call: TRBJ1-2; clone_size: once; cdr3_aa: CASKDSIHYGYTF; cdr3_nt: TGTGCCAGCAAGGACAGCATCCACTATGGCTACACCTTC
v_call: TRBV5-8; d_call: .; j_call: TRBJ2-7; clone_size: .; cdr3_aa: CASSHRTVKETYEQYF; cdr3_nt: TGTGCCAGCAGCCACAGGACAGTAAAAGAGACTTACGAGCAGTACTTC
v_call: TRBV30; d_call: .; j_call: TRBJ2-7; clone_size: .; cdr3_aa: CAWSVPGAAYEQYF; cdr3_nt: TGTGCCTGGAGTGTACCCGGGGCGGCCTACGAGCAGTACTTC
v_call: TRBV6-1; d_call: TRBD2; j_call: TRBJ2-7; clone_size: .; cdr3_aa: CASSWSSGSSYEQYF; cdr3_nt: TGTGCCAGCAGTTGGTCTAGCGGGAGTTCCTACGAGCAGTACTTC
v_call: TRBV6-1; d_call: .; j_call: TRBJ2-7; clone_size: .; cdr3_aa: CASSESKAPGIYEQYF; cdr3_nt: TGTGCCAGCAGTGAAAGTAAGGCCCCGGGTATCTACGAGCAGTACTTC
v_call: TRBV11-3; d_call: .; j_call: TRBJ1-2; clone_size: few; cdr3_aa: CASSLVGYGYTF; cdr3_nt: TGTGCCAGCAGCTTGGTGGGATACGGCTACACCTTC
v_call: TRBV6-6; d_call: TRBD2; j_call: TRBJ2-5; clone_size: .; cdr3_aa: CASSQGLAGVRETQYF; cdr3_nt: TGTGCCAGCAGTCAGGGACTAGCGGGAGTAAGGGAGACCCAGTACTTC
v_call: TRBV28; d_call: TRBD1; j_call: TRBJ2-7; clone_size: .; cdr3_aa: CASRQPGQGTWGMYEQYF; cdr3_nt: TGTGCCAGCAGACAACCGGGACAGGGAACATGGGGAATGTACGAGCAGTACTTC
v_call: TRBV5-6; d_call: TRBD1; j_call: TRBJ1-1; clone_size: .; cdr3_aa: CASSLYRGGTEAFF; cdr3_nt: TGTGCCAGCAGCTTGTACAGGGGAGGCACTGAAGCTTTCTTT
v_call: TRBV6-6; d_call: .; j_call: TRBJ1-1; clone_size: .; cdr3_aa: CASSYIQGRLGTEAFF; cdr3_nt: TGTGCCAGCAGTTACATACAGGGCCGACTGGGCACTGAAGCTTTCTTT
v_call: TRBV4-1; d_call: .; j_call: TRBJ1-5; clone_size: .; cdr3_aa: CASSQDVGSTPNQPQHF; cdr3_nt: TGCGCCAGCAGCCAAGATGTGGGCTCAACGCCCAATCAGCCCCAGCATTTT
v_call: TRBV27; d_call: TRBD1; j_call: TRBJ2-7; clone_size: once; cdr3_aa: CASSSPPLDRGDEQYF; cdr3_nt: TGTGCCAGCAGTTCCCCCCCACTCGACAGGGGGGACGAGCAGTACTTC